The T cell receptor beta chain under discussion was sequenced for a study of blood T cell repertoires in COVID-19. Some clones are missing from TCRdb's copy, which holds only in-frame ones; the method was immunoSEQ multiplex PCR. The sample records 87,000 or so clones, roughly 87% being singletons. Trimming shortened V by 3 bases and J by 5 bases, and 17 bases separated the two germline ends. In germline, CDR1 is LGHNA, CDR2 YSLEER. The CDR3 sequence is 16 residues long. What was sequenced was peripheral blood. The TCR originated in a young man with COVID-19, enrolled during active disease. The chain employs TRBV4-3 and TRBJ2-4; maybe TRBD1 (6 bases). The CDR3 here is CASSQIPTGYENIQYF. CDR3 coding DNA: TGCGCCAGCAGCCAGATCCCAACAGGGTACGAAAACATTCAGTACTTC.